The 29 T cell receptor beta chains presented below share a single source sample, sequenced in a study of T cell changes during pregnancy in multiple sclerosis. Using immunoSEQ multiplex PCR, the repertoire was profiled, and TCRdb retains in-frame clones only, with some absent. The sample contains about 79,000 clones, 85% to 95% of which appear only once. The source was CD4+ T cells from peripheral blood mononuclear cells, collected in the second trimester of pregnancy. Receptor source: a female donor with multiple sclerosis, enrolled in a pregnancy study.

The chain employs TRBV7-2 and TRBJ1-1; D gene ambiguous. CDR1 is SGHTA, CDR2 FQGNSA, per germline. The CDR3 covers 12 residues. Trimming pared 3 bases from V and 11 bases from J, leaving 13 bases between. CDR3 bases: TGTGCCAGCAGCTTTGTTGGGAGGAGGGCTTTCTTT. It encodes CASSFVGRRAFF.

The chain links TRBV6-5 to TRBJ1-1; TRBD1 aligns across 9 bases. Trimming removed 6 bases from V and 4 bases from J; junction bases left unmatched: 9. Looked up from germline, CDR1 is MNHEY and CDR2 is SVGAGI. This CDR3 has 15 residues. The CDR3 reads CASSPQQGAPTEAFF. The CDR3 region has the DNA TGTGCCAGCAGCCCACAACAGGGGGCGCCCACTGAAGCTTTCTTT.

CDR3 sequence (DNA): TGTGCCAGCAGCCCCGCGGGGGCGTCAGGCGGGGAGCTGTTTTTT. Protein product: CASSPAGASGGELFF. This chain joins TRBV7-2 and TRBJ2-2; possible D gene TRBD2, 7 bases. V was shortened by 5 bases and J by 7 bases, with 17 bases between the two germline ends. This CDR3 spans 15 amino acids. Germline V lookup: CDR1 SGHTA, CDR2 FQGNSA.

This sequence joins TRBV19 and TRBJ2-3; TRBD1 is a possible D gene (6 bases). The V end was cut by 5 bases, the J end by 3 bases, with 9 bases between. The germline V gene has CDR1 LNHDA and CDR2 SQIVND (reference sequence). The CDR3 sequence is 13 residues long. The CDR3 DNA is TGTGCCAGTAGTTACAGGGAAACAGATACGCAGTATTTT. This encodes CASSYRETDTQYF.

CDR3 sequence (DNA): TGTGCCAGCAGCTTAGGAGGACAGGGGAATCACGAGCAGTACTTC. Translating gives CASSLGGQGNHEQYF. The chain employs TRBV7-2 and TRBJ2-7; 9 bases are a match to TRBD1. The CDR3 loop spans 15 amino acids. CDR1 and CDR2 from the germline V gene are SGHTA and FQGNSA. V lost 1 base to trimming and J lost 5 bases; unmatched junction nucleotides: 6.

The chain joins TRBV10-3 to TRBJ1-5; 7 bases line up with TRBD1. The CDR3 runs 13 residues. Per the germline V gene, CDR1 is ENHRY and CDR2 is SYGVKD. With V trimmed by 10 bases and J by 3 bases, 6 bases remained unmatched. The CDR3 loop reads CATTTGVNQPQHF. As DNA, the CDR3 is TGTGCCACCACTACAGGGGTCAATCAGCCCCAGCATTTT.

V gene TRBV9 combines with J gene TRBJ1-1; a weak D match, TRBD1 (5 bases). Germline V lookup: CDR1 SGDLS, CDR2 YYNGEE. The V gene lost 0 bases and the J gene lost 7 bases, with 10 bases spanning the gap. The CDR3 has 13 amino acids. Here the CDR3 DNA reads TGTGCCAGCAGCGTAGCTACCACAGGTGAAGCTTTCTTT. Amino acid sequence: CASSVATTGEAFF.

The V and J genes are TRBV5-4 and TRBJ2-5, with unresolved D. This CDR3 is 14 amino acids long. Between the trimmed V and J ends, which lost 0 bases and 5 bases, there was a span of 11 bases. Germline V gene lookup returns CDR1 SGHNT and CDR2 YYREEE (reference sequence). CDR3 amino acids: CASSLAPSAETQYF. The CDR3 coding sequence is TGTGCCAGCAGCTTGGCGCCGTCTGCGGAGACCCAGTACTTC.

The chain combines TRBV5-1 with TRBJ2-5; 11 bases match TRBD1. CDR1 and CDR2 (germline): SGHRS, YFSETQ. V trimming: 0 bases; J trimming: 1 base; junction bases outside the gene matches: 2. This CDR3 comprises 16 residues. The CDR3 loop reads CASSLGTGGRQETQYF. The CDR3 DNA is TGCGCCAGCAGCTTGGGGACAGGGGGCCGCCAAGAGACCCAGTACTTC.

The V call is TRBV7-8, the J call TRBJ2-2, with D maybe TRBD2 (5 bases). The CDR3 is 16 residues long. From germline, CDR1 is SGHVS and CDR2 FQNEAQ. Between the trimmed V and J ends, which lost 1 base and 1 base, there was a span of 10 bases. The CDR3 DNA reads as TGTGCCAGCAGCTTAGTGGCGGGCCTGAACACCGGGGAGCTGTTTTTT. This translates into CASSLVAGLNTGELFF.

V usage is TRBV19 and J usage is TRBJ1-1, with D possibly matching TRBD1 (5 bases). Germline lookup yields CDR1 LNHDA and CDR2 SQIVND (reference sequence). The germline V and J ends were trimmed by 3 bases and 1 base, with 9 bases remaining between them. The CDR3 is made up of 14 amino acids. CDR3 DNA: TGTGCCAGTAGTATCCGGGGGAGGAACACTGAAGCTTTCTTT. It codes for CASSIRGRNTEAFF. Looking up the rest from reference TRBV19 and TRBJ1-1 gives the full variable domain: DGGITQSPKYLFRKEGQNVTLSCEQNLNHDAMYWYRQDPGQGLRLIYYSQIVNDFQKGDIAEGYSVSREKKESFPLTVTSAQKNPTAFYLCASSIRGRNTEAFFGQGTRLTVV.

The chain combines TRBV19 with TRBJ2-1, with 10 bases fitting TRBD2. CDR1 and CDR2 from the germline V gene are LNHDA and SQIVND (reference sequence). The J segment lost 9 bases and the V segment lost 2 bases, leaving 7 bases of the junction unmatched. The CDR3 contains 15 residues. The CDR3 region is CASSIFSGGLLEQFF. The DNA for the CDR3 is TGTGCCAGTAGTATATTTAGCGGGGGGTTACTTGAGCAGTTCTTC.

J is TRBJ1-5 and V is TRBV19; 10 nucleotides line up with TRBD1. The germline V gene encodes CDR1 LNHDA and CDR2 SQIVND (reference sequence). The CDR3 covers 16 residues. The junction had 8 bases not matched to a gene; V was cut back by 5 bases and J by 4 bases. The CDR3 region is CASSEGTGVSNQPQHF. DNA for the CDR3: TGTGCCAGTAGTGAAGGGACAGGGGTGAGTAATCAGCCCCAGCATTTT.

The chain combines TRBV6-1 with TRBJ2-3, with 11 positions matching TRBD2. This CDR3 spans 16 amino acids. The V and J ends lost 4 bases and 7 bases, in that order; junction bases with no gene match: 10. CDR1 MNHNS and CDR2 SASEGT come from the germline V gene. This CDR3 reads CASSVHTSGGTNTQYF. As DNA, the CDR3 is TGTGCCAGCAGTGTACATACTAGCGGGGGCACCAATACGCAGTATTTT.

The chain combines TRBV12-5 with TRBJ2-3; D ambiguous. In germline, CDR1 is LGHNT, CDR2 FRNRAP. V lost 7 bases to trimming and J lost 1 base, with 6 bases between them. This CDR3 region has 12 residues. In nucleotides, the CDR3 is TGTGCTAGTGCCCAGGGCACAGATACGCAGTATTTT. Its translation: CASAQGTDTQYF. Together with reference TRBV12-5 and TRBJ2-3, the CDR3 gives the full variable domain: DARVTQTPRHKVTEMGQEVTMRCQPILGHNTVFWYRQTMMQGLELLAYFRNRAPLDDSGMPKDRFSAEMPDATLATLKIQPSEPRDSAVYFCASAQGTDTQYFGPGTRLTVL.

The chain combines TRBV9 with TRBJ2-7, with D possibly TRBD2 on 7 matching bases. Germline loops: CDR1 SGDLS, CDR2 YYNGEE. CDR3 length: 20 residues. Trimming cost V 4 bases and J 5 bases, with 34 bases left between them. The CDR3 DNA follows: TGTGCCAGCAGCCCCCCCCGGGGGGCTAGCGGCCGACCCCTAGGAGACGAGCAGTACTTC. This sequence encodes CASSPPRGASGRPLGDEQYF.

V usage is TRBV6-5 and J usage is TRBJ1-6; no clear D gene. V gave up 2 bases and J gave up 8 bases, with 13 bases separating them. The CDR3 consists of 15 residues. Germline V CDR1 and CDR2: MNHEY, SVGAGI. CDR3 region: CASSYGPEDYSPLHF. The CDR3 DNA reads TGTGCCAGCAGTTACGGACCGGAGGATTATTCACCCCTCCACTTT.

CDR3 DNA: TGTGCCAGCTCACTAATGAGTTCCGGGTACGAGCAGTACTTC. It codes for CASSLMSSGYEQYF. The V gene is TRBV18, the J gene TRBJ2-7; D unclear. The CDR3 is made up of 14 amino acids. Deletions cut 4 bases from V and 4 bases from J, with 14 bases between. Germline V gene data show CDR1 as KGHSH and CDR2 as LQKENI.

This clone appeared once. The V gene is TRBV7-2, the J gene TRBJ1-1; 7 positions match TRBD1. The CDR3 runs 15 residues. V shed 4 bases, J shed 0 bases, and the junction held 5 bases outside the gene matches. Germline CDR1 is SGHTA and CDR2 is FQGNSA. The CDR3 DNA is TGTGCCAGCAGCTCAGGGGGGCCCTTGAACACTGAAGCTTTCTTT. It codes for CASSSGGPLNTEAFF.

The chain combines TRBV9 with TRBJ2-2, with D hard to call. CDR3 length equals 14 residues. Germline V gene lookup returns CDR1 SGDLS and CDR2 YYNGEE. The ends were cut back, 0 bases at V and 4 bases at J, with 7 bases in the middle. CDR3 nucleotides: TGTGCCAGCAGCGTAGTCGGGTCCACCGGGGAGCTGTTTTTT. Its protein product is CASSVVGSTGELFF.

The CDR3, as DNA: TGTGCCAGTAGGCAGAACGACAGGAAGGAGACCCAGTACTTC. Amino acid sequence: CASRQNDRKETQYF. V gene TRBV19 combines with J gene TRBJ2-5; maybe TRBD1 (6 bases). This CDR3 contains 14 residues. The V gene's germline CDR1 is LNHDA and CDR2 SQIVND (reference sequence). Deletions cut 6 bases from V and 5 bases from J, with 16 bases between.

This clone was observed a single time. The chain employs TRBV7-2 and TRBJ2-5; 7 bases map to TRBD2. The CDR3 is made up of 16 amino acids. Looked up from germline, CDR1 is SGHTA and CDR2 is FQGNSA. V dropped 1 base and J dropped 3; count of bases not matched to a gene: 8. CDR3 coding DNA: TGTGCCAGCAGCTTAGGCCAAAGACTAGCTAAAGAGACCCAGTACTTC. Its protein product is CASSLGQRLAKETQYF.

This clone came up once. CDR3 protein: CASSSYQETQYF. As DNA, the CDR3 is TGTGCCAGCAGCTCGTACCAAGAGACCCAGTACTTC. The chain combines TRBV7-6 with TRBJ2-5; no firm D call. This CDR3 contains 12 residues. Germline-derived CDR1 and CDR2 are SGHVS and FNYEAQ. Trimming pared 4 bases from V and 0 bases from J, leaving 3 bases between.

The chain recombines TRBV6-1 with TRBJ2-2, with 7 bases lining up with TRBD2. From germline, CDR1 is MNHNS and CDR2 SASEGT. V was pared by 4 bases and J by 6 bases, with 11 bases of the junction left unmatched. This CDR3 is 16 amino acids long. CDR3 sequence (DNA): TGTGCCAGCAGTGCACGAAAAGGGACTACCGCCGGGGAGCTGTTTTTT. Translated: CASSARKGTTAGELFF.

The rearrangement uses TRBV6-1 and TRBJ2-7; 8 bases fit TRBD2. With V trimmed by 4 bases and J by 7 bases, 9 bases remained unmatched. The CDR3 loop spans 14 amino acids. Germline V gene sequence: CDR1 MNHNS, CDR2 SASEGT. CDR3 sequence (DNA): TGTGCCAGCAGTGCCCTCCGGGGGGGGTTTGAGCAGTACTTC. Protein: CASSALRGGFEQYF.

The chain combines TRBV6-6 with TRBJ2-7; TRBD1 aligns across 7 bases. After removal of 6 bases from V and 5 bases from J, the junction contained 10 bases not matched to a gene. CDR3 length equals 14 residues. The germline V gene has CDR1 MNHNY and CDR2 SVGAGI (reference sequence). CDR3: CASRESGTANEQYF. CDR3 nucleotide sequence: TGTGCCAGCAGAGAATCCGGGACAGCCAACGAGCAGTACTTC.

This clone was picked up one time. The chain's CDR3 is CASSLEQTNTEAFF. The CDR3 bases are TGCGCCAGCAGCTTGGAACAGACGAACACTGAAGCTTTCTTT. The chain joins TRBV5-1 to TRBJ1-1; D ambiguous. Trimming stripped 0 bases from V and 1 base from J, with 7 bases between. CDR1 SGHRS and CDR2 YFSETQ come from the germline V gene. This CDR3 region has 14 residues.

The V and J genes are TRBV2 and TRBJ2-5; the D is unclear. This CDR3 has 14 residues. V was shortened by 6 bases and J by 4 bases, with 15 bases between the two germline ends. Germline V lookup: CDR1 SNHLY, CDR2 FYNNEI. This CDR3 reads CASSPSSSLETQYF. The DNA for the CDR3 is TGTGCCAGCAGCCCCAGTAGCTCGCTAGAGACCCAGTACTTC. The full variable domain, in which reference TRBV2 and TRBJ2-5 provide the parts outside the CDR3, is EPEVTQTPSHQVTQMGQEVILRCVPISNHLYFYWYRQILGQKVEFLVSFYNNEISEKSEIFDDQFSVERPDGSNFTLKIRSTKLEDSAMYFCASSPSSSLETQYFGPGTRLLVL.

Here the CDR3 reads CASSPEGTGLAQPQHF. CDR3 bases: TGTGCCAGCAGCCCCGAGGGGACAGGGTTAGCTCAGCCCCAGCATTTT. The chain is built from TRBV27 and TRBJ1-5, with TRBD1 matching 9 bases. There are 16 residues in the CDR3. The trim removed 6 bases at V and 6 bases at J, leaving 12 bases unmatched. The germline CDR1 and CDR2 sequences are MNHEY and SMNVEV (reference sequence).